Below are 23 T cell receptor beta chains sequenced from a single sample in a study of cytomegalovirus exposure and HLA in healthy donors. PCR involved 60 Vbeta and 13 Jbeta primers. The repertoire was sequenced with immunoSEQ multiplex PCR; TCRdb's copy has only in-frame clones and lacks some. Of about 160,000 clones listed, roughly three quarters are singletons. Input material: PBMCs. The source is a man in his sixties in good health and CMV-seronegative.

The chain couples TRBV2 to TRBJ1-4; 9 bases fit TRBD1. CDR1 is SNHLY and CDR2 is FYNNEI in the germline V gene. The junction had 5 bases not matched to a gene; V was cut back by 6 bases and J by 9 bases. The length of the CDR3 is 13 residues. CDR3 in amino acids: CASRSGTGKKLFF. The CDR3 nucleotides read TGTGCCAGCAGATCCGGGACAGGGAAAAAACTGTTTTTT.

A single count supports this clone. The rearrangement uses TRBV27 and TRBJ2-7, with 11 bases fitting TRBD2. J gave up 4 bases and V 0 bases, and 2 bases lay outside the gene matches. Germline-derived CDR1 and CDR2 are MNHEY and SMNVEV (reference sequence). This CDR3 is 15 amino acids long. CDR3 in amino acids: CASSLSGLADYEQYF. For the CDR3, the DNA is TGTGCCAGCAGTTTATCGGGACTAGCGGATTACGAGCAGTACTTC.

V is TRBV4-1 and J is TRBJ2-5, with D tentatively TRBD2 (5 bases). The V and J ends lost 4 bases and 5 bases respectively, with 14 bases between them. There are 14 residues in the CDR3. Looked up from germline, CDR1 is MGHRA and CDR2 is YSYEKL. The CDR3 nucleotides are TGCGCCAGCAGCCGGAGTCCAGAGCGGGAGACCCAGTACTTC. This translates into CASSRSPERETQYF.

The J gene is TRBJ2-4, the V gene TRBV5-1; TRBD1 agrees at 11 bases. The V segment lost 4 bases and the J segment 9 bases; nucleotides outside the gene matches: 6. This CDR3 is 14 amino acids long. CDR1 is SGHRS and CDR2 is YFSETQ in the germline V gene. In DNA form, the CDR3 reads TGCGCCAGCAGCATGGGGGACAGGGGGAGCATTCAGTACTTC. This gives the protein CASSMGDRGSIQYF.

The sample holds a few counts of this clone. The chain employs TRBV5-4 and TRBJ1-5; 9 nucleotides line up with TRBD1. This CDR3 is built from 16 residues. CDR1 SGHNT and CDR2 YYREEE come from the germline V gene (reference sequence). The V segment lost 0 bases and the J segment 4 bases; nucleotides outside the gene matches: 5. The CDR3 is CASSLGGQGGNQPQHF. The CDR3 region has the DNA TGTGCCAGCAGCTTGGGGGGACAGGGAGGTAATCAGCCCCAGCATTTT.

In DNA form, the CDR3 reads TGTGCCAGCAGCTCACAACAGGGGGTCTCTGGAAACACCATATATTTT. Translating it yields CASSSQQGVSGNTIYF. The chain recombines TRBV5-4 with TRBJ1-3; 8 bases map to TRBD1. After removal of 3 bases from V and 0 bases from J, the junction contained 5 bases not matched to a gene. Germline V gene lookup returns CDR1 SGHNT and CDR2 YYREEE (reference sequence). This CDR3 has 16 residues. The full variable domain, in which reference TRBV5-4 and TRBJ1-3 provide the parts outside the CDR3, is ETGVTQSPTHLIKTRGQQVTLRCSSQSGHNTVSWYQQALGQGPQFIFQYYREEENGRGNFPPRFSGLQFPNYSSELNVNALELDDSALYLCASSSQQGVSGNTIYFGEGSWLTVV.

The V gene is TRBV30, the J gene TRBJ1-2; weak D call: TRBD1 (5 bases). CDR1 and CDR2 (germline): GTSNPN, SVGIG (reference sequence). Trimming stripped 0 bases from V and 8 bases from J, with 16 bases between. This CDR3 comprises 14 residues. Written as DNA, the CDR3 is TGTGCCTGGAGTGTAGGGGCGGGACCAGGCGGCTACACCTTC. It yields the protein CAWSVGAGPGGYTF.

V usage is TRBV30 and J usage is TRBJ2-3, with D maybe TRBD1 (5 bases). The CDR3 consists of 14 residues. Deletions cut 5 bases from V and 3 bases from J, with 15 bases between. The germline CDR1 and CDR2 sequences are GTSNPN and SVGIG (reference sequence). This CDR3 is CAWGDGQGTDTQYF. The CDR3 DNA reads TGTGCCTGGGGGGATGGGCAGGGAACAGATACGCAGTATTTT.

The J gene is TRBJ2-1, the V gene TRBV29-1; 7 nucleotides match TRBD2. The CDR3 is 15 residues long. The junction had 4 bases not matched to a gene; V was cut back by 2 bases and J by 0 bases. The germline CDR1 and CDR2 sequences are SQVTM and ANQGSEA. The CDR3 coding sequence is TGCAGCGTTGAAACCCCGGGAGGCTCCTACAATGAGCAGTTCTTC. Translation gives CSVETPGGSYNEQFF.

Of note for this clone: Germline and junction disagree at one end, which may indicate a read error. The chain couples TRBV7-9 to TRBJ1-4; D perhaps matches TRBD1 (6 bases). Germline loops: CDR1 SEHNR, CDR2 FQNEAQ (reference sequence). The CDR3 covers 16 residues. The CDR3 DNA reads TGTTCCAGCAGCCCCCCATCGGGACACTTTAATGAAAAACTGTTTTTT. Amino acid sequence: CSSSPPSGHFNEKLFF.

This chain connects TRBV28 to TRBJ2-7, with 10 bases identical to TRBD2. This CDR3 has 14 residues. Germline V gene lookup returns CDR1 MDHEN and CDR2 SYDVKM. The trim removed 6 bases at V and 5 bases at J, leaving 7 bases unmatched. The CDR3 DNA reads as TGTGCCAGCAGGAAACCGGGACTAGCGAACGAGCAGTACTTC. Translation: CASRKPGLANEQYF.

This CDR3 reads CASSLSWMTSGTSTDTQYF. Written as DNA, the CDR3 is TGTGCCAGCAGTTTATCGTGGATGACTAGCGGAACTAGCACAGATACGCAGTATTTT. This rearrangement joins TRBV27 to TRBJ2-3, with 9 nucleotides matching TRBD2. Germline assignment: CDR1 MNHEY and CDR2 SMNVEV (reference sequence). J lost 0 bases, V lost 0 bases, and 10 bases had no gene match. The CDR3 spans 19 residues.

This rearrangement joins TRBV6-6 to TRBJ2-7; 9 nucleotides align to TRBD2. This CDR3 spans 14 amino acids. V shed 4 bases, J shed 2 bases, and the junction held 3 bases outside the gene matches. CDR1 MNHNY and CDR2 SVGAGI come from the germline V gene (reference sequence). CDR3 protein: CASSLGGRAYEQYF. CDR3 in DNA: TGTGCCAGCAGTTTGGGCGGGAGGGCCTACGAGCAGTACTTC.

The chain uses TRBV11-2 and TRBJ2-5; possibly TRBD2 for D (6 bases). Trimming shortened V by 3 bases and J by 2 bases, and 16 bases separated the two germline ends. This CDR3 contains 16 residues. Per germline, CDR1 SGHAT and CDR2 FQNNGV. In DNA form, the CDR3 reads TGTGCCAGCAGCTTTGGGGATTCCGGGACTCAAGAGACCCAGTACTTC. Translating it yields CASSFGDSGTQETQYF. The full variable domain, its missing parts supplied by reference TRBV11-2 and TRBJ2-5, is EAGVAQSPRYKIIEKRQSVAFWCNPISGHATLYWYQQILGQGPKLLIQFQNNGVVDDSQLPKDRFSAERLKGVDSTLKIQPAKLEDSAVYLCASSFGDSGTQETQYFGPGTRLLVL.

V usage is TRBV28 and J usage is TRBJ1-5; a possible D gene is TRBD1 (5 bases). Between the trimmed V and J ends, which lost 10 bases and 2 bases, there was a span of 15 bases. This CDR3 has 14 residues. CDR1 is MDHEN, CDR2 SYDVKM, per germline. CDR3 DNA sequence: TGTGCCACCGCAGGGTGGCTTGGCAATCAGCCCCAGCATTTT. Amino acid sequence: CATAGWLGNQPQHF.

The chain has TRBV27 and TRBJ2-7, with TRBD2 as a possible D gene (7 bases). V lost 10 bases to trimming and J lost 3 bases, with 16 bases between them. The CDR3 is 13 residues long. Germline lookup yields CDR1 MNHEY and CDR2 SMNVEV (reference sequence). CDR3 sequence reads: CATTGWGGYEQYF. The CDR3 coding sequence is TGTGCCACCACAGGGTGGGGGGGCTACGAGCAGTACTTC.

This chain connects TRBV18 to TRBJ2-7; TRBD2 matches 15 bases. The germline V gene encodes CDR1 KGHSH and CDR2 LQKENI. The V segment lost 0 bases and the J segment 6 bases; nucleotides outside the gene matches: 6. CDR3 length: 17 residues. In DNA, the CDR3 is TGTGCCAGCTCACCACCGGGACTAGCGGGAGGTATTGGCGAGCAGTACTTC. It encodes CASSPPGLAGGIGEQYF.

This chain links TRBV7-9 with TRBJ1-1; 9 bases map to TRBD1. This CDR3 comprises 15 residues. V dropped 5 bases and J dropped 11; count of bases not matched to a gene: 15. Germline values: CDR1 SEHNR, CDR2 FQNEAQ (reference sequence). CDR3 residues: CASSHMDRGRAGAFF. CDR3 coding DNA: TGTGCCAGCAGCCACATGGACAGGGGAAGGGCCGGTGCTTTCTTT.

The chain combines TRBV30 with TRBJ2-1; D is perhaps TRBD1 (6 bases). Trimming pared 1 base from V and 7 bases from J, leaving 11 bases between. This CDR3 region has 13 residues. The germline gives CDR1 GTSNPN, CDR2 SVGIG (reference sequence). The CDR3 is CAWSGQGTNEQFF. DNA of the CDR3: TGTGCCTGGAGTGGGCAGGGGACGAATGAGCAGTTCTTC.

This sequence joins TRBV7-9 and TRBJ2-3; 7 bases agree with TRBD1. The germline gives CDR1 SEHNR, CDR2 FQNEAQ (reference sequence). With V trimmed by 1 base and J by 10 bases, 14 bases remained unmatched. This CDR3 has 16 residues. CDR3 nucleotide sequence: TGTGCCAGCAGCTTAGTTGGGGGACAGCCGCCGCGGTCGCAGTATTTT. This encodes CASSLVGGQPPRSQYF.

This clone appeared once. The chain recombines TRBV20-1 with TRBJ1-2; 7 positions match TRBD1. Trimming took 3 bases from V and 8 from J; bases not matched to a gene: 3. The CDR3 totals 11 residues. Germline assignment: CDR1 DFQATT and CDR2 SNEGSKA (reference sequence). CDR3 in amino acids: CSARYRGGYTF. The CDR3 DNA is TGCAGTGCTAGGTACAGGGGAGGCTACACCTTC.

This chain links TRBV5-4 with TRBJ2-5; TRBD2 aligns across 9 bases. V shed 0 bases, J shed 5 bases, and the junction held 17 bases outside the gene matches. CDR1 SGHNT and CDR2 YYREEE come from the germline V gene (reference sequence). CDR3 length: 19 residues. CDR3 sequence reads: CASSLDVWGLAPVTETQYF. In DNA form, the CDR3 reads TGTGCCAGCAGCTTGGATGTGTGGGGACTAGCACCAGTGACGGAGACCCAGTACTTC.

V is TRBV6-5 and J is TRBJ1-2; the match to TRBD1 covers 7 bases. Germline lookup yields CDR1 MNHEY and CDR2 SVGAGI. The CDR3 runs to 13 residues. Losses at the gene ends were 5 bases for V and 7 bases for J; bases not matched to a gene: 7. CDR3 nucleotides: TGTGCCAGCAGTCCCCGACAGGGTGCTGGCTACACCTTC. Its translation is CASSPRQGAGYTF.